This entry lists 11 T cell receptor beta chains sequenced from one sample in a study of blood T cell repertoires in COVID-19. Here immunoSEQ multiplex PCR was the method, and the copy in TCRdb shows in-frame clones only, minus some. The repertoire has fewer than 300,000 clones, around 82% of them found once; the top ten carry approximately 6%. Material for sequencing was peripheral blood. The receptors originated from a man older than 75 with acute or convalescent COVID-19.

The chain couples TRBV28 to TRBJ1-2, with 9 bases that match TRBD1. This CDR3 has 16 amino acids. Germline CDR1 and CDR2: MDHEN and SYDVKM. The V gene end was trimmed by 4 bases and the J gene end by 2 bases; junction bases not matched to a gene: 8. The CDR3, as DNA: TGTGCCAGCAGTTCCCTTGACAGGGGGTTCAACTATGGCTACACCTTC. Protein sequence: CASSSLDRGFNYGYTF.

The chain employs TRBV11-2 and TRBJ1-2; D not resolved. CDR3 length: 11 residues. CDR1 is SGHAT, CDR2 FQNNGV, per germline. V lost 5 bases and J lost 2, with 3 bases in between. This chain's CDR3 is CASSQNYGYTF. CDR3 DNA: TGTGCCAGCAGCCAAAACTATGGCTACACCTTC.

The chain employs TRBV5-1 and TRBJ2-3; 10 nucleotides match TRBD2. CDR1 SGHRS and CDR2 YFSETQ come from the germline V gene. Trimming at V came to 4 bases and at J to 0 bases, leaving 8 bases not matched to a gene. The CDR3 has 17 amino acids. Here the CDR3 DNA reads TGCGCCAGCAGCCGGGGAGGGACTAGCGCTAGCACAGATACGCAGTATTTT. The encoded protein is CASSRGGTSASTDTQYF.

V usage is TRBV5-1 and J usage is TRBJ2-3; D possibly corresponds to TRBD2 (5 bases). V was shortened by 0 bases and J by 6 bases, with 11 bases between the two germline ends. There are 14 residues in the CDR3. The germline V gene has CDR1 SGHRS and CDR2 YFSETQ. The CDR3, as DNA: TGCGCCAGCAGCTTGGGCAACGGGAAGGATACGCAGTATTTT. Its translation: CASSLGNGKDTQYF.

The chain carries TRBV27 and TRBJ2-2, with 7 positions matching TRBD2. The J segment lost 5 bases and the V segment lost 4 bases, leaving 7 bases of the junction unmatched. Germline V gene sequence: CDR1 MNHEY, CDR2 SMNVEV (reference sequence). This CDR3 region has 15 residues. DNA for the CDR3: TGTGCCAGCAGTTCATCGGGAGCGGGGACCGGGGAGCTGTTTTTT. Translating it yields CASSSSGAGTGELFF.

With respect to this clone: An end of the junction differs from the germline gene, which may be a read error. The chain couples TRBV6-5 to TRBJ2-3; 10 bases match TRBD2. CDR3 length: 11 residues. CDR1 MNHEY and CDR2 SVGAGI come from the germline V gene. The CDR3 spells CASSRGGLASF. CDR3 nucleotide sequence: TGTGCCAGCAGCCGCGGGGGACTAGCGTCTTTT.

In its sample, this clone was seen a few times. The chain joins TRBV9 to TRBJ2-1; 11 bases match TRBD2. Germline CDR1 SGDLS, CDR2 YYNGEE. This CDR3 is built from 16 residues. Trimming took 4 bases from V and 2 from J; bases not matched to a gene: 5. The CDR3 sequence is CASSSGTSGPYNEQFF. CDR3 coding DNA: TGTGCCAGCAGCTCGGGGACTAGCGGACCCTACAATGAGCAGTTCTTC.

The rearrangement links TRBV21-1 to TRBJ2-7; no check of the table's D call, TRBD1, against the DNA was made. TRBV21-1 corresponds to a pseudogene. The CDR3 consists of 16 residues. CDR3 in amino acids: CASSKRPGTGGNEQYF. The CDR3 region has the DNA TGTGCCAGCAGCAAAAGGCCCGGGACAGGGGGTAACGAGCAGTACTTC.

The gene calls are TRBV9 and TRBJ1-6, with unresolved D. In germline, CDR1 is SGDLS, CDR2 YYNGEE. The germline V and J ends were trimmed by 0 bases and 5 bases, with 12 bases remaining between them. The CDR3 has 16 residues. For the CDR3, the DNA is TGTGCCAGCAGCGTAGCGGGTCCCTCTAATAATTCACCCCTCCACTTT. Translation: CASSVAGPSNNSPLHF. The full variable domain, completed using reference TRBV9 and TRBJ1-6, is DSGVTQTPKHLITATGQRVTLRCSPRSGDLSVYWYQQSLDQGLQFLIQYYNGEERAKGNILERFSAQQFPDLHSELNLSSLELGDSALYFCASSVAGPSNNSPLHFGNGTRLTVT.

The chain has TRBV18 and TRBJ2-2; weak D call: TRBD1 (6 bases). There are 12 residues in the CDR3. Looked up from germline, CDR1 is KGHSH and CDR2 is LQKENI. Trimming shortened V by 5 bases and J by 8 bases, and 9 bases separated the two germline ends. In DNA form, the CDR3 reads TGTGCCAGCTCAACCGGACAGGGGGAGCTGTTTTTT. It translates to CASSTGQGELFF. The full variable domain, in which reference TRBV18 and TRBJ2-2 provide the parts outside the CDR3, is NAGVMQNPRHLVRRRGQEARLRCSPMKGHSHVYWYRQLPEEGLKFMVYLQKENIIDESGMPKERFSAEFPKEGPSILRIQQVVRGDSAAYFCASSTGQGELFFGEGSRLTVL.

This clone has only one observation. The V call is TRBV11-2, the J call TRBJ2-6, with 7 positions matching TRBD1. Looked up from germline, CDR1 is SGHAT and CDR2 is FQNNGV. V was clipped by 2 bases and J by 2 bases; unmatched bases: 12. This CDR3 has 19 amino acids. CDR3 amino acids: CASSLNRGSFMAGANVLTF. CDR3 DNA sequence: TGTGCCAGCAGCTTAAACAGGGGAAGCTTTATGGCTGGGGCCAACGTCCTGACTTTC.